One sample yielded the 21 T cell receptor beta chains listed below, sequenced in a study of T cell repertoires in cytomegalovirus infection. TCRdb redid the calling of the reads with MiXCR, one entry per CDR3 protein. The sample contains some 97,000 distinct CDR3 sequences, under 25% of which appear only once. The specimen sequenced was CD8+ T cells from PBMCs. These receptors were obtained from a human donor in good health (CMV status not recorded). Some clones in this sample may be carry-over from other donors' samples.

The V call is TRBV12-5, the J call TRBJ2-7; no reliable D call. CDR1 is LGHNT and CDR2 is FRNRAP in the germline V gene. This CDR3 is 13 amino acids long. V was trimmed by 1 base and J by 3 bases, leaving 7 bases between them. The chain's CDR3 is CASGLGNVYEQYF. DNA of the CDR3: TGTGCTAGTGGTTTGGGGAACGTCTACGAGCAGTACTTC. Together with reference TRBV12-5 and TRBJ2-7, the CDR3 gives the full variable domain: DARVTQTPRHKVTEMGQEVTMRCQPILGHNTVFWYRQTMMQGLELLAYFRNRAPLDDSGMPKDRFSAEMPDATLATLKIQPSEPRDSAVYFCASGLGNVYEQYFGPGTRLTVT.

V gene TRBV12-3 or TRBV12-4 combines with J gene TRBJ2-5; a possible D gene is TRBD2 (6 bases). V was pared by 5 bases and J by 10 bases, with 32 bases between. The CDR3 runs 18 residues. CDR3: CASSPPGTETRDPVYQYF. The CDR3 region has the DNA TGTGCCAGCAGTCCACCCGGGACTGAAACAAGAGACCCAGTCTACCAGTACTTC.

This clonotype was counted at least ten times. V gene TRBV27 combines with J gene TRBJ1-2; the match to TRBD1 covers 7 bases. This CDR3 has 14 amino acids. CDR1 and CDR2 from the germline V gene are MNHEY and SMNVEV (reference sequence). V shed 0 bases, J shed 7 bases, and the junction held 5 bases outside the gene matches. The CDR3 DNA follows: TGTGCCAGCAGTTTATCGACAGGGCGGGGTGGCTACACCTTC. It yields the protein CASSLSTGRGGYTF.

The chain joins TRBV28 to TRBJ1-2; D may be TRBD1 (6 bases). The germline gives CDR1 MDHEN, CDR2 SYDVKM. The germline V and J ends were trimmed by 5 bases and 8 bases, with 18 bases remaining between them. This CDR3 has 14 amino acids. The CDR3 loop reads CASSPPATGTGYTF. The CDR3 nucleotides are TGTGCCAGCAGTCCGCCGGCAACAGGGACCGGCTACACCTTC.

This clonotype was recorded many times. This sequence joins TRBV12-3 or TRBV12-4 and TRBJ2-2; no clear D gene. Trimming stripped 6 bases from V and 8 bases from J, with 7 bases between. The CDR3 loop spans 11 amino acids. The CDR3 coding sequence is TGTGCCAGCAGACTTCTGGGGGAGCTGTTTTTT. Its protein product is CASRLLGELFF.

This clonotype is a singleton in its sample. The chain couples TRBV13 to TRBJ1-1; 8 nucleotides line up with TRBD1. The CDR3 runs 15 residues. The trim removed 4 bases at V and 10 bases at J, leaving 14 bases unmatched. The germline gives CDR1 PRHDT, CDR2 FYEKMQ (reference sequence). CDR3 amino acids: CASSSRGDRRRGAFF. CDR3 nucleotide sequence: TGTGCCAGCAGCTCGCGGGGGGACAGGCGGAGGGGAGCTTTCTTT.

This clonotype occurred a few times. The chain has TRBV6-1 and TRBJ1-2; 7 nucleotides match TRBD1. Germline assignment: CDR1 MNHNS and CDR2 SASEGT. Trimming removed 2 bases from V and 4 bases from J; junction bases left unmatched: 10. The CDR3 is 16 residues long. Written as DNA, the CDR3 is TGTGCCAGCAGTGAATGGGGGACTTCAGGGGGCTATGGCTACACCTTC. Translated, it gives CASSEWGTSGGYGYTF.

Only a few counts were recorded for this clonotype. The CDR3 reads CSARTGGYEQYF. The CDR3 region has the DNA TGCAGCGCTCGTACAGGGGGCTACGAGCAGTACTTC. The chain employs TRBV29-1 and TRBJ2-7, with 8 bases fitting TRBD1. This CDR3 spans 12 amino acids. Germline lookup yields CDR1 SQVTM and CDR2 ANQGSEA. The trim removed 7 bases at V and 3 bases at J, leaving 5 bases unmatched.

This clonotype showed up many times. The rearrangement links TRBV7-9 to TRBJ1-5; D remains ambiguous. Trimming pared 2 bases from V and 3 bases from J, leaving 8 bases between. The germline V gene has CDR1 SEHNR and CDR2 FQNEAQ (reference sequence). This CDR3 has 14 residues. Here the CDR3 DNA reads TGTGCCAGCAGCTTAATCGGAGACAATCAGCCCCAGCATTTT. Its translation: CASSLIGDNQPQHF.

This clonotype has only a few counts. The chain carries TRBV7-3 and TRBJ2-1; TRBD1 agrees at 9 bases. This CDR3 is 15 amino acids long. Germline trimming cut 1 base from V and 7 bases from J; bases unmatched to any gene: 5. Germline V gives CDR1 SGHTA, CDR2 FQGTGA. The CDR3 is CASSLRDRVENEQFF. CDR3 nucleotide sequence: TGTGCCAGCAGCTTAAGGGACAGGGTAGAGAATGAGCAGTTCTTC.

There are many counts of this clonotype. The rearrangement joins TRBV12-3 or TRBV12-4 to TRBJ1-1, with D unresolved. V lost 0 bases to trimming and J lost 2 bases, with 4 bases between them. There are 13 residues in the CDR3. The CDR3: CASSLALNTEAFF. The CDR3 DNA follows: TGTGCCAGCAGTTTAGCGCTCAACACTGAAGCTTTCTTT.

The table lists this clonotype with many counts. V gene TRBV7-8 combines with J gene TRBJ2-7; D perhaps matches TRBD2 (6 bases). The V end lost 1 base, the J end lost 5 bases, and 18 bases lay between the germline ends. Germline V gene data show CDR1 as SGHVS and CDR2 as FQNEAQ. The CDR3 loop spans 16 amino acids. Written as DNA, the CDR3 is TGTGCCAGCAGCTTAGGGGTAAGCGGGCCGGTCCACGAGCAGTACTTC. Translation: CASSLGVSGPVHEQYF.

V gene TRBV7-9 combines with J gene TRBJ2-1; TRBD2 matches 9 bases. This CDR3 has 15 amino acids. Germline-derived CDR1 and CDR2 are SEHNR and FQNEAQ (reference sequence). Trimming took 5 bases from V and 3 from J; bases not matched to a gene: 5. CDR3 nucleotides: TGTGCCAGCAGCCTCCCTAGCGGGGTCTACAATGAGCAGTTCTTC. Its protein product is CASSLPSGVYNEQFF.

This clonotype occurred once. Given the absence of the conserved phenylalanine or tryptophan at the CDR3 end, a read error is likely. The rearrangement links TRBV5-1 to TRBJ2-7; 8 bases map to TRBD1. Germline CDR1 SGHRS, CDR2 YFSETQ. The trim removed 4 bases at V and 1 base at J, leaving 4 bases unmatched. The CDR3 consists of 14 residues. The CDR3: CASSAGQGSYEQYL. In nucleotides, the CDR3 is TGCGCCAGCAGCGCCGGACAGGGTTCCTACGAGCAGTACCTC.

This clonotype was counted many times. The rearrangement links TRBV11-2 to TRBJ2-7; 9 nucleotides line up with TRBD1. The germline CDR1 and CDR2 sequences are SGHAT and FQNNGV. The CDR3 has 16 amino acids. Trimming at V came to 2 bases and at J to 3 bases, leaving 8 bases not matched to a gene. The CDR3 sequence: CASSLTRGQGNYEQYF. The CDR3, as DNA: TGTGCCAGCAGCTTAACGCGGGGACAGGGTAACTACGAGCAGTACTTC.

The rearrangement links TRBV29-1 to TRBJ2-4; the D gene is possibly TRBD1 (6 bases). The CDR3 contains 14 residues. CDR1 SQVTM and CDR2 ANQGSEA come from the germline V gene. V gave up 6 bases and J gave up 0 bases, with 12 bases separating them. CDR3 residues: CSVLTGLAKNIQYF. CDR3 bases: TGCAGCGTACTAACAGGGTTAGCCAAAAACATTCAGTACTTC.

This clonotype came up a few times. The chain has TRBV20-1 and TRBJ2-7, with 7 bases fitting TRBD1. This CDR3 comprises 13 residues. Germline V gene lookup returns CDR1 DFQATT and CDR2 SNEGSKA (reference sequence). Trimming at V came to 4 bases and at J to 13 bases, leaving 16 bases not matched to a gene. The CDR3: CSAKNPTGTAVYF. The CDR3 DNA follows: TGCAGTGCTAAAAACCCCACCGGGACAGCCGTTTACTTC.

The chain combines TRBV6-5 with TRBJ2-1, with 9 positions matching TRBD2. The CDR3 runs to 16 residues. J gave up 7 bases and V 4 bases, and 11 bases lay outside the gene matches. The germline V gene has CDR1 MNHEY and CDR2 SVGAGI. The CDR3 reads CASSWVRAGGRNEQFF. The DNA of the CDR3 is TGTGCCAGCAGTTGGGTGAGAGCGGGAGGTAGGAATGAGCAGTTCTTC.

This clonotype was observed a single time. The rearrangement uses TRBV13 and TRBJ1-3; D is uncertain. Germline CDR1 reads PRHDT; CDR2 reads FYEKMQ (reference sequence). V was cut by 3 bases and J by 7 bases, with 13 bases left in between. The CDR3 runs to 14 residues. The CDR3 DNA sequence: TGTGCCAGCAGCTTCGCGGAATTGAGCAACACCATATATTTT. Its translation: CASSFAELSNTIYF.

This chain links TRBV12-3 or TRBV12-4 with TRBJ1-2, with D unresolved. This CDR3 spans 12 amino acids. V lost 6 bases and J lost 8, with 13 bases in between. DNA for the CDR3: TGTGCCAGCAGCACCGACATGGGAGGCTACACCTTC. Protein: CASSTDMGGYTF.

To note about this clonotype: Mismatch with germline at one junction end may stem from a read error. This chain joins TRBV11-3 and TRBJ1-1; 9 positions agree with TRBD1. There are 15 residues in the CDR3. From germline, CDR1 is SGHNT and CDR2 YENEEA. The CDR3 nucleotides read TGTGCCATCAGCCCCCGGACAGGGGAAAGGACTGAAGCTTTCTTT. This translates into CAISPRTGERTEAFF.